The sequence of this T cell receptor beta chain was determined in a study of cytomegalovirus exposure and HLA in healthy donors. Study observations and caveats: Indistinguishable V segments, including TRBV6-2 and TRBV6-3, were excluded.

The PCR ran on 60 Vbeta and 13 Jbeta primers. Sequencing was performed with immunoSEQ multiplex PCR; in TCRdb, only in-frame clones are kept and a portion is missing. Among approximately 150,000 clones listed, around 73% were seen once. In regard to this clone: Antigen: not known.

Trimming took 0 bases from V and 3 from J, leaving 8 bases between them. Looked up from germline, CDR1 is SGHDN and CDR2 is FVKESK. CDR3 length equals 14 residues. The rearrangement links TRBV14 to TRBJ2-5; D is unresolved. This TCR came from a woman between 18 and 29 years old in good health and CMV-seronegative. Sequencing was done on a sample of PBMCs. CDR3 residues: CASSQDFTKETQYF. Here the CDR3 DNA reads TGTGCCAGCAGCCAAGACTTCACTAAAGAGACCCAGTACTTC.